These 6 T cell receptor beta chains came from one sample sequenced in a study of T-cell reconstitution after alpha-beta-depleted transplantation in children. The library targeted TCRbeta and was prepared with unique molecular identifiers. TCRdb reprocessed the PCR reads via MiXCR and lists one record per CDR3 protein. In the table there are just under 150,000 distinct CDR3 sequences, about 8.8% of which are singletons. The sample was PBMCs, mostly from graft donor cells, taken 180 days after TCRalphabeta/CD19-depleted stem cell transplant. The receptors originated from a female patient aged 2-10 years who had a stem cell transplant for congenital amegakaryocytic thrombocytopenia, so the T cells may come from the graft donor.

This clonotype was recorded at least ten times. The chain has TRBV7-2 and TRBJ2-7; 10 nucleotides agree with TRBD2. V was pared by 5 bases and J by 2 bases, with 9 bases of the junction left unmatched. The germline V gene has CDR1 SGHTA and CDR2 FQGNSA. This CDR3 contains 16 residues. The chain's CDR3 is CASSTQAGGPPYEQYF. Written as DNA, the CDR3 is TGTGCCAGCAGCACCCAAGCGGGAGGGCCCCCCTACGAGCAGTACTTC.

In its sample, this clonotype was seen a few times. This chain links TRBV5-1 with TRBJ2-2, with no clear D. V was shortened by 4 bases and J by 6 bases, with 10 bases between the two germline ends. The germline V gene has CDR1 SGHRS and CDR2 YFSETQ. The CDR3 runs 13 residues. The CDR3 is CASSPDVAGELFF. DNA for the CDR3: TGCGCCAGCAGCCCGGACGTGGCCGGGGAGCTGTTTTTT.

The chain uses TRBV12-5 and TRBJ1-2; 8 bases agree with TRBD1. Germline V gene data show CDR1 as LGHNT and CDR2 as FRNRAP. This CDR3 spans 15 amino acids. With 9 bases clipped from V and 4 bases from J, the junction kept 13 bases outside the gene matches. CDR3: CARARRDRRSYGYTF. CDR3 nucleotide sequence: TGTGCTAGAGCCCGCCGGGACAGGAGAAGCTATGGCTACACCTTC.

This clonotype was counted many times. CDR3 bases: TGCGCCAGTCAGACAGGTAACCTCTACGAGCAGTACTTC. Translation gives CASQTGNLYEQYF. The chain recombines TRBV5-1 with TRBJ2-7, with a tentative D call TRBD1 (6 bases). The CDR3 has 13 residues. The V gene's germline CDR1 is SGHRS and CDR2 YFSETQ. The V and J ends lost 8 bases and 3 bases respectively, with 15 bases between them.

This clonotype showed up many times. This sequence joins TRBV20-1 and TRBJ2-5; 11 nucleotides line up with TRBD2. This CDR3 region has 15 residues. Germline V gene lookup returns CDR1 DFQATT and CDR2 SNEGSKA (reference sequence). The V segment lost 1 base and the J segment 1 base; nucleotides outside the gene matches: 2. The CDR3 region has the DNA TGCAGTGCTAGAGGAACTAGCGGGAGCCAAGAGACCCAGTACTTC. It codes for CSARGTSGSQETQYF.

The chain couples TRBV9 to TRBJ2-7; D assignment may be TRBD1 or TRBD2 (5 bases each). CDR3 length: 14 amino acids. Per germline, CDR1 SGDLS and CDR2 YYNGEE. V lost 3 bases and J lost 2, with 12 bases in between. The CDR3, as DNA: TGTGCCAGCAGCGGGGGGAACCCGGCCTACGAGCAGTACTTC. Amino acid sequence: CASSGGNPAYEQYF.